This entry concerns a single TCR beta chain. This entry belongs to a study of T cells in Graves' hyperthyroidism and ophthalmopathy. Amplification of TCR beta CDR3 regions used RNA as the template. The HTBI primer set served for first-round RT-PCR of the TCR CDR3. MiXCR was run by TCRdb on the multiplex PCR reads, yielding one entry per CDR3 protein. The repertoire includes approximately 520,000 distinct CDR3 sequences, roughly 24% of them detected once, and 10% to 12% sits in the top ten. This CDR3 comprises 17 residues. CDR1 is MNHNS and CDR2 is SASEGT in the germline V gene. V lost 2 bases, J lost 2 bases, and 9 bases stayed unmatched.

The clonotype originates from a woman in her twenties or thirties with Graves' ophthalmopathy. The chain carries TRBV6-1 and TRBJ2-7; the match to TRBD2 covers 10 bases. Sequenced material: blood. The CDR3 is CASSEWVIAGGAYEQYF. In nucleotides, the CDR3 is TGTGCCAGCAGTGAATGGGTGATAGCGGGGGGAGCCTACGAGCAGTACTTC.